A selection of T cell receptor beta chains follows, all from one sample in a study of response to subunit inactivated influenza vaccine. TCRdb reprocessed the RT-PCR reads via MiXCR and lists one record per CDR3 protein. The repertoire holds some 480,000 distinct CDR3 sequences, with roughly 9.8% as singletons. The sample consisted of PBMCs from blood, taken about 40 days after vaccination. These receptors all stem from a man between 50 and 59 years old who received an inactivated influenza vaccine. Both conserved end residues are part of each CDR3. Fields, in order: V gene, D gene, J gene, clone size, CDR3 DNA, CDR3 protein. D genes are given only for firm matches. Clone size is given for some rows only: seen once, a few or many times, or a class if the clone is expanded.

TRBV2	TRBD1	TRBJ2-7	.	TGTGCCAGCAGCGAAGGTTGGACAGGGAACAACAACGAGCAGTACTTC	CASSEGWTGNNNEQYF
TRBV28	TRBD1	TRBJ2-7	.	TGTGCCAGCAGTTTAAAGGGGGCGAGGCAGTACTTC	CASSLKGARQYF
TRBV28	.	TRBJ2-1	few	TGTGCCAGCAGTTTAGGCGGGTCTCGTAGAAATGAGCAGTTCTTC	CASSLGGSRRNEQFF
TRBV10-3	TRBD1	TRBJ2-7	.	TGTGCCATCAGTGGAGTTGGACAGGGCTACGAGCAGTACTTC	CAISGVGQGYEQYF
TRBV28	.	TRBJ2-7	.	TGTGCCAGCAGTGTTAGCGGAATGCTCTCCTACGAGCAGTACTTC	CASSVSGMLSYEQYF
TRBV4-3	.	TRBJ1-3	few	TGCGCCAGCAGCCGGTACCAACGGGACACCATATATTTT	CASSRYQRDTIYF
TRBV2	.	TRBJ1-1	.	TGTGCCAGCCGCGGGTGGGGCCTGGGAGGCACTGAAGCTTTCTTT	CASRGWGLGGTEAFF
TRBV20-1	.	TRBJ2-5	.	TGCAGTGCTAGGGGTGTTGTAGAGACCCAGTACTTC	CSARGVVETQYF
TRBV28	TRBD1	TRBJ2-7	few	TGTGCCAGCAGCGGAACCCGGGACAGGAGCTCCTACGAGCAGTACTTC	CASSGTRDRSSYEQYF
TRBV7-9	.	TRBJ2-7	few	TGTGCCAGCAAGGGCAGTGACCCCCTCGAGCAGTACTTC	CASKGSDPLEQYF
TRBV5-1	.	TRBJ1-4	many	TGCGCCAGCAGCACGGGACATATTGAAAAACTGTTTTTT	CASSTGHIEKLFF
TRBV5-1	TRBD2	TRBJ2-1	few	TGCGCCAGCAGCTTGGCGGGAGGGAAAGAGGAGTTCTTC	CASSLAGGKEEFF
TRBV7-8	.	TRBJ1-2	.	TGTGCCAGCAGCTACCGGAGCACAGGGTCCAACTATGGCTACACCTTC	CASSYRSTGSNYGYTF
TRBV10-3	.	TRBJ2-1	many	TGTGCCATCAGTGAGTCGGGGAGCTCCTACAATGAGCAGTTCTTC	CAISESGSSYNEQFF
TRBV29-1	TRBD2	TRBJ2-3	many	TGCAGCGTTGAGGTAGCGGGAGGAGGGACAGATACGCAGTATTTT	CSVEVAGGGTDTQYF
TRBV15	.	TRBJ1-5	many	TGTGCCACCAGCAGTCGCCGGGACCCAGATAGCAATCAGCCCCAGCATTTT	CATSSRRDPDSNQPQHF
TRBV20-1	.	TRBJ2-3	.	TGCAGTGCTGTACCAGGGGCTAGCACAGATACGCAGTATTTT	CSAVPGASTDTQYF
TRBV2	TRBD2	TRBJ2-1	many	TGTGCCAGCAGTCGCCTAGCGGGAGGGGGTGAGCAGTTCTTC	CASSRLAGGGEQFF
TRBV6-1	TRBD2	TRBJ2-1	few	TGTGCCAGCAGTGACCAAACTAGCGCCAATGAGCAGTTCTTC	CASSDQTSANEQFF
TRBV10-3	TRBD2	TRBJ2-7	.	TGTGCCATCAGTGAGTCGGGGCGGGAGGGTTACGAGCAGTACTTC	CAISESGREGYEQYF
TRBV7-9	.	TRBJ1-6	few	TGTGCCAGCAGCTCCCCCCGGGCGGATAGAAATTCACCCCTCCACTTT	CASSSPRADRNSPLHF
TRBV7-9	.	TRBJ2-7	few	TGTGCCAGCAGCTTAGGAATATCGGGAGAGGGCGGCGAGCAGTACTTC	CASSLGISGEGGEQYF